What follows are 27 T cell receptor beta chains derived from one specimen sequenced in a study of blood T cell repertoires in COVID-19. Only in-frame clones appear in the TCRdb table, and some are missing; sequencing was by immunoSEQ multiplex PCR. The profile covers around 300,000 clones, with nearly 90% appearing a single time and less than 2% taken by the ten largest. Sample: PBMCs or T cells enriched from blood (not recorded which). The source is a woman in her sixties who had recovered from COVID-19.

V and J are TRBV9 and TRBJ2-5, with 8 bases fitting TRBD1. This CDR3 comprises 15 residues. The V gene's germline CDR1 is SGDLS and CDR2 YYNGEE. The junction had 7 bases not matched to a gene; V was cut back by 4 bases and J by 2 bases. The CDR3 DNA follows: TGTGCCAGCAGCCCACGGGGACAGGCACAAGAGACCCAGTACTTC. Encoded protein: CASSPRGQAQETQYF. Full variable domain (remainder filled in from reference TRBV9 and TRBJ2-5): DSGVTQTPKHLITATGQRVTLRCSPRSGDLSVYWYQQSLDQGLQFLIQYYNGEERAKGNILERFSAQQFPDLHSELNLSSLELGDSALYFCASSPRGQAQETQYFGPGTRLLVL.

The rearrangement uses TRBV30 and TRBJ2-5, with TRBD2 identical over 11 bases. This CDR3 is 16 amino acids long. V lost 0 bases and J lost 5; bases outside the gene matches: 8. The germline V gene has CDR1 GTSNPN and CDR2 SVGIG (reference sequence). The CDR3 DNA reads TGTGCCTGGAGTGTAGGGACTAGCGGAGGACCGGAGACCCAGTACTTC. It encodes CAWSVGTSGGPETQYF.

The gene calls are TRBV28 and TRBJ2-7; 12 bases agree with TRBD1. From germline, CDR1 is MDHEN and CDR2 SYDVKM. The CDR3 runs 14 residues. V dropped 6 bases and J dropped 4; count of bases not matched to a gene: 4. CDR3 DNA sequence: TGTGCCAGCAGGGGGACAGGGGGCGCTTACGAGCAGTACTTC. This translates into CASRGTGGAYEQYF. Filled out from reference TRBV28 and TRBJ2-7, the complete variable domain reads DVKVTQSSRYLVKRTGEKVFLECVQDMDHENMFWYRQDPGLGLRLIYFSYDVKMKEKGDIPEGYSVSREKKERFSLILESASTNQTSMYLCASRGTGGAYEQYFGPGTRLTVT.

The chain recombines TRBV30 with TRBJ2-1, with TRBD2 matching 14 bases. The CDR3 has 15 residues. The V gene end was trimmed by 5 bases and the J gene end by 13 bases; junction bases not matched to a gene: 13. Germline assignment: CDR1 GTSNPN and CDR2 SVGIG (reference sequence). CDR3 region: CAWGLAGGAPRLQFF. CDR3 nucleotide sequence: TGTGCCTGGGGACTAGCGGGGGGCGCCCCTAGGTTACAGTTCTTC.

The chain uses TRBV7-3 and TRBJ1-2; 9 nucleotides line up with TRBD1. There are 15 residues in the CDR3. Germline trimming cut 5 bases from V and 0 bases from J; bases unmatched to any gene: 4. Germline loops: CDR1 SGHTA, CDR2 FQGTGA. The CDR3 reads CASSPTGGTNYGYTF. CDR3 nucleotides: TGTGCCAGCAGCCCGACAGGGGGAACTAACTATGGCTACACCTTC.

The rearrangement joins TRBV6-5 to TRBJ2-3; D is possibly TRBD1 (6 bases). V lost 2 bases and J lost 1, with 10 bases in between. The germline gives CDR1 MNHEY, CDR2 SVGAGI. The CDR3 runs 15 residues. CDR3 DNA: TGTGCCAGCAGTTACCATGGGGGCCGCACAGATACGCAGTATTTT. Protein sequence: CASSYHGGRTDTQYF.

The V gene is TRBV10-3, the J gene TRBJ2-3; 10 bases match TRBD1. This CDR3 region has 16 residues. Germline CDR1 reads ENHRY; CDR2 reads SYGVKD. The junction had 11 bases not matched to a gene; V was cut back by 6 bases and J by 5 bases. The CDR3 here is CAISRGGTGEVDTQYF. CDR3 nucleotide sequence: TGTGCCATCAGCCGCGGGGGGACAGGGGAAGTAGATACGCAGTATTTT.

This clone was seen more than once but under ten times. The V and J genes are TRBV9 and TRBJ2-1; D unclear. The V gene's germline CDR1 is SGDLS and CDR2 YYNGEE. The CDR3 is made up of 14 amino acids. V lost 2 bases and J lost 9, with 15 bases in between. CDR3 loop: CASSVYTTRSEQFF. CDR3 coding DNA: TGTGCCAGCAGCGTCTACACTACCCGGAGTGAGCAGTTCTTC.

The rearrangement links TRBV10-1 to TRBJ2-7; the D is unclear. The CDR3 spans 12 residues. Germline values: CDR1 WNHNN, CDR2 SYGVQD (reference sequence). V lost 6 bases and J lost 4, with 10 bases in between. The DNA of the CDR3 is TGCGCCAGCAGGGCCCCCCCGTACGAGCAGTACTTC. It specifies CASRAPPYEQYF.

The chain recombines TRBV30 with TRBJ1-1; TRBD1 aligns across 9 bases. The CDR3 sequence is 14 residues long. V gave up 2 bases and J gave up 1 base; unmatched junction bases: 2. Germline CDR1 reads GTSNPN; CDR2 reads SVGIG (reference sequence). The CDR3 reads CAWSRGQGNTEAFF. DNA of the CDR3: TGTGCCTGGAGTCGGGGACAGGGGAACACTGAAGCTTTCTTT.

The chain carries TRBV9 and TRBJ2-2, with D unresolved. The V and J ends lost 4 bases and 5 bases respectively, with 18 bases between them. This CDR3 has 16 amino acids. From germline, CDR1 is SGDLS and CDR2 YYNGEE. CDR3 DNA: TGTGCCAGCAGCCCCGTCAGCGCCTCAGAAACCGGGGAGCTGTTTTTT. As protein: CASSPVSASETGELFF.

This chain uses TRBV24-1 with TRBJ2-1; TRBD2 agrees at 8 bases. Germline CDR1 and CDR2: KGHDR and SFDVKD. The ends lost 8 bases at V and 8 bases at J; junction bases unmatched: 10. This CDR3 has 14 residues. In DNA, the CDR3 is TGTGCCACCAAAAGCGGGAGAGAGACTGATGAGCAGTTCTTC. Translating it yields CATKSGRETDEQFF.

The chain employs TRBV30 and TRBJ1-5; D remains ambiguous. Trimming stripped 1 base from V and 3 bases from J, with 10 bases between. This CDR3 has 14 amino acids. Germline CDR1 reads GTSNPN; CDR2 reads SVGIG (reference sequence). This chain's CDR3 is CAWSAETNNQPQHF. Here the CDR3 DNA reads TGTGCCTGGAGTGCAGAGACTAACAATCAGCCCCAGCATTTT.

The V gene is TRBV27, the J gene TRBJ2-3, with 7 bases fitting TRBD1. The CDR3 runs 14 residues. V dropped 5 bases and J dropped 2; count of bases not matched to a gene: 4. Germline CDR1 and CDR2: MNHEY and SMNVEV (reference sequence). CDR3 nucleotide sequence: TGTGCCAGCAGTCCAGACAGGGACACAGATACGCAGTATTTT. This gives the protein CASSPDRDTDTQYF.

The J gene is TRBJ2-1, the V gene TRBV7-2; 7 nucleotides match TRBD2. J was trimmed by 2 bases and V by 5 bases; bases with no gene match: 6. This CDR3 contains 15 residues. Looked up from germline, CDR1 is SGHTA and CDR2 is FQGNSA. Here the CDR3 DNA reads TGTGCCAGCAGCCTAGGGAGGGCCGCCTACAATGAGCAGTTCTTC. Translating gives CASSLGRAAYNEQFF.

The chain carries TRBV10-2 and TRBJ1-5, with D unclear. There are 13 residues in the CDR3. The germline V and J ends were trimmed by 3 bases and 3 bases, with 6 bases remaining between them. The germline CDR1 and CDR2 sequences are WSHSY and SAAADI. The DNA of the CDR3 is TGCGCCAGCAGTGAACAGAACAATCAGCCCCAGCATTTT. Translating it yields CASSEQNNQPQHF.

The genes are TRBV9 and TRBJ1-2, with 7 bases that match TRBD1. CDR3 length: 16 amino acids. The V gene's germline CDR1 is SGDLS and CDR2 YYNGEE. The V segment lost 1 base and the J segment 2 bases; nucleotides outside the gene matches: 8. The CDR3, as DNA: TGTGCCAGCAGCGTAACCCCGACAGGGTCCAACTATGGCTACACCTTC. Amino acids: CASSVTPTGSNYGYTF.

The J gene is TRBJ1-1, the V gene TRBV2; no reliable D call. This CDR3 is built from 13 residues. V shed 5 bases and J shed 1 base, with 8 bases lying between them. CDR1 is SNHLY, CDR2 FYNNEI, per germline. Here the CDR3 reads CASSSQWNTEAFF. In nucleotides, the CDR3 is TGTGCCAGCAGTTCGCAGTGGAACACTGAAGCTTTCTTT.

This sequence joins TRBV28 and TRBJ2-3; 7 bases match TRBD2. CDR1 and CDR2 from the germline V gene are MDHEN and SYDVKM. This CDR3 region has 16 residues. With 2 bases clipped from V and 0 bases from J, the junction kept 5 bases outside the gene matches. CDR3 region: CASSLDSGASTDTQYF. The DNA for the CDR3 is TGTGCCAGCAGTTTAGACAGCGGGGCCAGCACAGATACGCAGTATTTT. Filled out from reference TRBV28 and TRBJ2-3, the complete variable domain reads DVKVTQSSRYLVKRTGEKVFLECVQDMDHENMFWYRQDPGLGLRLIYFSYDVKMKEKGDIPEGYSVSREKKERFSLILESASTNQTSMYLCASSLDSGASTDTQYFGPGTRLTVL.

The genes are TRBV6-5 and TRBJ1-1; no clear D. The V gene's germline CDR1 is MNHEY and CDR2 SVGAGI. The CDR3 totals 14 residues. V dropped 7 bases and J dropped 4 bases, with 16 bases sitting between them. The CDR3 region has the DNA TGTGCCAGCACCCCTGGCGGGGAGAGCACTGAAGCTTTCTTT. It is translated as CASTPGGESTEAFF.

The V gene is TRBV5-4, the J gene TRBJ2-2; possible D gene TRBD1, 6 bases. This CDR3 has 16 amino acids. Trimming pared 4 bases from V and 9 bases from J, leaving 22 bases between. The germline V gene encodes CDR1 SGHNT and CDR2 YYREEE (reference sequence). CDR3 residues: CASSADQGILDRELFF. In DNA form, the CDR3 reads TGTGCCAGCAGCGCGGACCAGGGGATACTAGATCGGGAGCTGTTTTTT.

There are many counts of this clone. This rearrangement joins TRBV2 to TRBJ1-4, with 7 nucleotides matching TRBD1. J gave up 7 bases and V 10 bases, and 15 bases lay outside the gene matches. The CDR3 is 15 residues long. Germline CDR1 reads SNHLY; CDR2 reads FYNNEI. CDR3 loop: CATKRDPGGGEKLFF. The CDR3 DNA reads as TGTGCCACCAAACGGGATCCAGGGGGTGGTGAAAAACTGTTTTTT.

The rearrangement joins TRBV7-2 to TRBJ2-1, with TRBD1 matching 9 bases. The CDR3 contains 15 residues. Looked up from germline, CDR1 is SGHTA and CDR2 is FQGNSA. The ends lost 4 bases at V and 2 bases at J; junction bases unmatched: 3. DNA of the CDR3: TGTGCCAGCAGCTCGGACAGGGGAACCTACAATGAGCAGTTCTTC. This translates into CASSSDRGTYNEQFF.

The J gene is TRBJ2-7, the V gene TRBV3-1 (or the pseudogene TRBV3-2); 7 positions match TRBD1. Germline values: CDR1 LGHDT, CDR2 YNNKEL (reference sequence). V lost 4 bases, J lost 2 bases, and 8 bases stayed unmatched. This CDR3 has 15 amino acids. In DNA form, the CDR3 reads TGTGCCAGCAGCCGATACCGGGACAGTACCTACGAGCAGTACTTC. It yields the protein CASSRYRDSTYEQYF.

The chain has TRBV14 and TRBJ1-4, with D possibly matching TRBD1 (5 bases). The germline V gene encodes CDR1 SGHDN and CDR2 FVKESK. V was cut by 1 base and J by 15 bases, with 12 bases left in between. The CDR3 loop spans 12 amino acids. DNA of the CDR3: TGTGCCAGCAGCCAAGCGGGCCAGGGCTTGTTTTTT. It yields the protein CASSQAGQGLFF.

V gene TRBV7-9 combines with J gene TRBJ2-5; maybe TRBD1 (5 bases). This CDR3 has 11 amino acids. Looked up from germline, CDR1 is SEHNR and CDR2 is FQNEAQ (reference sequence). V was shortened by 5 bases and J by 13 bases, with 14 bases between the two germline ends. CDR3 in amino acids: CASSEVDNWYF. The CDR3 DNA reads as TGTGCCAGCAGCGAGGTGGACAACTGGTACTTC.

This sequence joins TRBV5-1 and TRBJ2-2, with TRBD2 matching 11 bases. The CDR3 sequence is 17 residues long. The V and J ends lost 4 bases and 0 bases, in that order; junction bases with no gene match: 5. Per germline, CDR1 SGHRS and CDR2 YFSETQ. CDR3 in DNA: TGCGCCAGCAGCATAGGGACTAGCGGTACGAACACCGGGGAGCTGTTTTTT. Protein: CASSIGTSGTNTGELFF.